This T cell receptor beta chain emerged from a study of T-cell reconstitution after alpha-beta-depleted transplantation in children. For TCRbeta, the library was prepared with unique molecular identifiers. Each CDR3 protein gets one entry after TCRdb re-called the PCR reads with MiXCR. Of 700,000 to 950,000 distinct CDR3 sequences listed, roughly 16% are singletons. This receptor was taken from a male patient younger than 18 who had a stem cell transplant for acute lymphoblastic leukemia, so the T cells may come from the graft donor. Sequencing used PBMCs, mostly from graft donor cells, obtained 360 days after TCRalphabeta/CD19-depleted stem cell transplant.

The CDR3 is CASSSPSTPNTEAFF. For the CDR3, the DNA is TGTGCCAGCAGCTCCCCTTCGACACCGAACACTGAAGCTTTCTTT. The rearrangement joins TRBV7-8 to TRBJ1-1; D call uncertain. Trimming pared 4 bases from V and 1 base from J, leaving 13 bases between. Germline CDR1 and CDR2: SGHVS and FQNEAQ. This CDR3 region has 15 residues.